This T cell receptor (beta chain) was identified in a study of CD8+ T cells in alopecia areata. cDNA prepared by RNA extraction and subsequent reverse transcription served as the template for sequencing. Method: immunoSEQ multiplex PCR; TCRdb's copy keeps in-frame clones and lacks some. The sample consists of over 150,000 clones, roughly 64% of them appearing once. With respect to this clone: Antigen specificity is unknown.

Treatment noted: oral pan-JAK inhibitor, 5-10 mg twice daily. The CDR3 sequence is 18 residues long. The germline V gene encodes CDR1 SGHVS and CDR2 FNYEAQ. V shed 1 base, J shed 3 bases, and the junction held 10 bases outside the gene matches. Study-level points and caveats: The presence of one nonresponder keeps the tie between baseline CD8+ expansion and response uncertain. Expanded CD8+ clones among the top 100, as well as scalp clonality, were significantly decreased by tofacitinib.

The chain couples TRBV7-6 to TRBJ2-3, with 10 bases lining up with TRBD1. This receptor was identified in a human donor with alopecia areata. Sequencing was performed on CD8+ T cells sorted from blood, taken at week 24, from a patient treated with tofacitinib. The CDR3 spells CASSLGVWDRGTTDTQYF. The DNA of the CDR3 is TGTGCCAGCAGCTTAGGGGTTTGGGACAGGGGAACGACAGATACGCAGTATTTT.